A single T cell receptor (beta chain) is shown here with its context. CDR3 length equals 14 residues. The V end lost 5 bases, the J end lost 2 bases, and 11 bases lay between the germline ends. The germline V gene encodes CDR1 SGHTA and CDR2 FQGTGA. These data are taken from a study of blood T cell repertoires in COVID-19. Study-level information: Samples of COVID-19 (acute and convalescent) were obtained from the United States, Italy and Spain. T cells, B-cell-depleted T cells, or PBMCs provided the cDNA or gDNA that served as material.

Study processing details: Amplified reference gene primers provided the basis for estimating nucleated cell counts. Measured with immunoSEQ multiplex PCR; TCRdb has only the in-frame clones, and not every one. From that table come the V and J calls and clone size; the DNA was used to work out D and trimming. The repertoire includes about 130,000 clones, roughly 86% of them detected once, and about 5.4% sits in the top ten. This receptor was taken from a human donor in a cohort sampled during active COVID-19. The specimen sequenced was peripheral blood. This chain connects TRBV7-3 to TRBJ2-3; no clear D. The CDR3 here is CASSPGQSTDTQYF. The CDR3, as DNA: TGTGCCAGCAGCCCCGGTCAATCCACAGATACGCAGTATTTT.